The 6 T cell receptor beta chains in this list originate from one sample, sequenced in a study of T-cell reconstitution after alpha-beta-depleted transplantation in children. Preparing the TCRbeta library involved the use of unique molecular identifiers. TCRdb processed the PCR reads anew with MiXCR; each CDR3 protein has one entry. In the table there are roughly 200,000 distinct CDR3 sequences, approximately 10% of which are singletons. The sequences come from PBMCs, collected before TCRalphabeta/CD19-depleted stem cell transplant. The receptors derive from a child less than two years old with acute myeloid leukemia, due to receive a stem cell transplant.

This sequence joins TRBV20-1 and TRBJ2-3, with D perhaps assigned TRBD1 or TRBD2 (5 bases each). The germline gives CDR1 DFQATT, CDR2 SNEGSKA (reference sequence). V was clipped by 4 bases and J by 4 bases, with 18 bases between them. The CDR3 is 15 residues long. The CDR3 spells CSAKIFGAHPDTQYF. The CDR3 DNA reads as TGCAGTGCTAAAATTTTCGGGGCTCATCCAGATACGCAGTATTTT.

This clonotype came up many times. The chain carries TRBV28 and TRBJ1-4, with D perhaps TRBD1 (6 bases). Trimming removed 3 bases from V and 8 bases from J, with 13 bases in between. The germline V gene encodes CDR1 MDHEN and CDR2 SYDVKM. There are 14 residues in the CDR3. CDR3 in amino acids: CASSFQGRREKLFF. DNA for the CDR3: TGTGCCAGCAGTTTTCAGGGGCGCCGGGAAAAACTGTTTTTT.

This clonotype has only a few counts. The rearrangement links TRBV7-8 to TRBJ2-2; 10 bases line up with TRBD2. With V trimmed by 2 bases and J by 6 bases, 6 bases remained unmatched. There are 16 residues in the CDR3. Germline CDR1 SGHVS, CDR2 FQNEAQ. CDR3 amino acids: CASSLKALAGAGELFF. CDR3 sequence (DNA): TGTGCCAGCAGCTTAAAAGCCCTAGCGGGAGCCGGGGAGCTGTTTTTT.

As concerns this clonotype: This clone may be a read error of a much larger clone one base away. The chain joins TRBV12-3 or TRBV12-4 to TRBJ2-4, with 7 positions matching TRBD1. The CDR3 contains 14 residues. The CDR3 region has the DNA TGTGCCTGCAGTACGTCAGGGTCAGGGGGCATTCAGTACTTC. It encodes CACSTSGSGGIQYF.

This clonotype was seen ten or more times. The rearrangement joins TRBV29-1 to TRBJ2-1, with D possibly being TRBD1 or TRBD2 (5 bases each). CDR3 size: 13 residues. Germline loops: CDR1 SQVTM, CDR2 ANQGSEA. V was clipped by 3 bases and J by 5 bases, with 11 bases between them. The CDR3 region has the DNA TGCAGCGTTGATGGGACGGCCCACAATGAGCAGTTCTTC. It codes for CSVDGTAHNEQFF.

This clonotype was counted many times. This rearrangement joins TRBV12-3 or TRBV12-4 to TRBJ2-3; 10 bases match TRBD2. Germline trimming cut 7 bases from V and 5 bases from J; bases unmatched to any gene: 6. The length of the CDR3 is 14 residues. CDR3 DNA sequence: TGTGCCAGCACCGCTAGCGGGAGAGAAGATACGCAGTATTTT. Amino acids: CASTASGREDTQYF.